This T cell receptor (beta chain) derives from a study of metastatic and nonmetastatic thyroid tumors. Looking at the study overall: From malignant and benign thyroid patients, repertoires in blood and in tumor or nodule tissue were compared.

This clone came up many times. Its cognate antigen is unknown. The authors' processing: The study's classifier, a distant-metastasis tool for papillary thyroid cancer, was built using CDR3 differences across clinicopathological groups. Via MiXCR, TCRdb re-called the PCR reads. TCRdb assigned the V and J calls; the authors' analysis was not used. Of roughly 15,000 clones detected, 9.5% to 15% appear once; the ten largest clones hold approximately 14%. The study, taken as a whole, reports: A significant increase in TCR beta diversity was reportedly seen in malignant thyroid tumors relative to benign nodules, in blood and tumor.

There were no patients who had received any treatment before thyroid surgery. Source material: blood. This TCR came from a female donor with papillary thyroid cancer or a benign thyroid nodule (not recorded which). Some clones in this sample may be carry-over from other donors' samples.

The CDR3 protein is CASSQDYPAGGIGNYGYTF. The CDR3 region has the DNA TGCGCCAGCAGCCAAGATTATCCGGCAGGGGGTATCGGAAACTATGGCTACACCTTC. The chain employs TRBV4-1 and TRBJ1-2, with 7 positions matching TRBD1. V lost 0 bases and J lost 2; bases outside the gene matches: 15. The germline CDR1 and CDR2 sequences are MGHRA and YSYEKL. The CDR3 spans 19 residues.